This entry lists 26 T cell receptor beta chains sequenced from one sample in a study of T cells in Graves' hyperthyroidism and ophthalmopathy. Amplified TCR beta CDR3 regions derived from RNA transcripts. The TCR CDR3 was amplified in a first-round RT-PCR using the HTBI primer set. A single record per CDR3 protein comes from TCRdb applying MiXCR to the multiplex PCR reads. The table records 400,000 to 600,000 distinct CDR3 sequences, around 20% of them present only once. Sequencing input: blood. All receptors come from a man younger than 35 with Graves' hyperthyroidism.

This clonotype showed up just a few times. The rearrangement uses TRBV6-1 and TRBJ2-7; 8 nucleotides match TRBD2. The CDR3 loop spans 14 amino acids. Germline CDR1 reads MNHNS; CDR2 reads SASEGT. Unmatched junction bases numbered 8, after V lost 7 bases and J lost 3 bases. This CDR3 reads CASTPPGGNYEQYF. The CDR3 nucleotides are TGTGCCAGCACACCCCCGGGGGGGAACTACGAGCAGTACTTC.

In this sample, this clonotype turned up many times. The J gene is TRBJ1-3, the V gene TRBV2, with no clear D. Trimming shortened V by 3 bases and J by 0 bases, and 6 bases separated the two germline ends. The CDR3 covers 14 residues. Germline V CDR1 and CDR2: SNHLY, FYNNEI. The CDR3, as DNA: TGTGCCAGCAGTGACGACTTCTCTGGAAACACCATATATTTT. Its translation: CASSDDFSGNTIYF.

This clonotype was seen repeatedly, ten times or more. V is TRBV28 and J is TRBJ1-2; D gene unclear. The V gene's germline CDR1 is MDHEN and CDR2 SYDVKM. Trimming took 2 bases from V and 5 from J, leaving 6 bases between them. The CDR3 contains 12 residues. DNA for the CDR3: TGTGCCAGCAGTTTAAGGTTATATGGCTACACCTTC. Translation gives CASSLRLYGYTF.

The rearrangement uses TRBV20-1 and TRBJ2-5; D remains unclear. The germline V gene has CDR1 DFQATT and CDR2 SNEGSKA (reference sequence). This CDR3 spans 14 amino acids. Here the CDR3 DNA reads TGCAGCCCCCAGAATTCGGTGCATCAGGAGACCCAGTACTTC. Its translation is CSPQNSVHQETQYF.

This clonotype was seen ten or more times. This chain connects TRBV7-6 to TRBJ2-2; TRBD1 matches at 7 bases. The J segment lost 4 bases and the V segment lost 4 bases, leaving 6 bases of the junction unmatched. The germline V gene has CDR1 SGHVS and CDR2 FNYEAQ. The CDR3 has 15 amino acids. CDR3 loop: CASSSTGALTGELFF. CDR3 nucleotides: TGTGCCAGCAGCTCCACAGGGGCCCTCACCGGGGAGCTGTTTTTT.

This rearrangement joins TRBV11-1 to TRBJ2-3; TRBD1 agrees at 11 bases. The CDR3 totals 18 residues. Trimming removed 5 bases from V and 0 bases from J; junction bases left unmatched: 10. Germline values: CDR1 SGHAT, CDR2 FQDESV (reference sequence). This CDR3 reads CASSPPGQGDGSTDTQYF. The CDR3 nucleotides read TGTGCCAGCAGCCCACCGGGACAGGGGGACGGGAGCACAGATACGCAGTATTTT.

Concerning this clonotype: No conserved phenylalanine or tryptophan ends this CDR3, so it is likely a read error. The chain has TRBV5-4 and TRBJ1-3; D perhaps matches TRBD1 (6 bases). CDR1 SGHNT and CDR2 YYREEE come from the germline V gene (reference sequence). There are 17 residues in the CDR3. Between the trimmed V and J ends, which lost 2 bases and 0 bases, there was a span of 15 bases. The CDR3 DNA sequence: TGTGCCAGCAGCTTTGCGGGGGGCGCCGGCTCTGGAAACACCATATATGTT. This gives the protein CASSFAGGAGSGNTIYV.

Ten or more counts support this clonotype. The V call is TRBV7-8, the J call TRBJ1-5; the D is unclear. The ends were cut back, 1 base at V and 6 bases at J, with 10 bases in the middle. This CDR3 is built from 14 residues. Germline lookup yields CDR1 SGHVS and CDR2 FQNEAQ. The CDR3 here is CASSLGVGVQPQHF. CDR3 bases: TGTGCCAGCAGCTTAGGCGTCGGGGTTCAGCCCCAGCATTTT.

This clonotype has a handful of counts. The rearrangement links TRBV6-1 to TRBJ1-5; no firm D call. CDR3 length: 13 amino acids. Trimming left V 0 bases short and J 9 bases short, with 9 bases between. The germline CDR1 and CDR2 sequences are MNHNS and SASEGT. The CDR3 DNA reads as TGTGCCAGCAGTGAAGCCGGCGCGCGGCCCCAGCATTTT. Protein: CASSEAGARPQHF.

The chain carries TRBV27 and TRBJ2-5, with D possibly being TRBD2 (6 bases). V lost 1 base to trimming and J lost 4 bases, with 16 bases between them. The germline CDR1 and CDR2 sequences are MNHEY and SMNVEV (reference sequence). The CDR3 has 16 amino acids. The CDR3 is CASSLFPGDDIETQYF. The DNA for the CDR3 is TGTGCCAGCAGTTTATTCCCGGGGGACGATATAGAGACCCAGTACTTC.

Points on this clonotype: The CDR3 does not end in the conserved phenylalanine or tryptophan, so this is likely a read error. This chain links TRBV4-1 with TRBJ1-1; D remains ambiguous. The V and J ends lost 3 bases and 0 bases respectively, with 11 bases between them. Germline CDR1 reads MGHRA; CDR2 reads YSYEKL. The CDR3 extends over 15 amino acids. The CDR3 is CASSHDTDLNTEAFL. Here the CDR3 DNA reads TGCGCCAGCAGCCATGATACAGATTTGAACACTGAAGCTTTCCTT.

This clonotype showed up many times. A junction end diverges from the germline sequence, so it may reflect a read error. The J gene is TRBJ2-5, the V gene TRBV7-9; 9 bases agree with TRBD1. The CDR3 spans 14 residues. Germline values: CDR1 SEHNR, CDR2 FQNEAQ (reference sequence). CDR3 bases: TGTGTCAGCAGCGAACAGGGGGCGGAAGAGACCCAGTACTTC. Translating gives CVSSEQGAEETQYF.

This clonotype was seen repeatedly, ten times or more. The rearrangement links TRBV7-9 to TRBJ1-1; 12 bases are a match to TRBD1. The J segment lost 8 bases and the V segment lost 10 bases, leaving 11 bases of the junction unmatched. Germline V gene lookup returns CDR1 SEHNR and CDR2 FQNEAQ (reference sequence). There are 14 residues in the CDR3. CDR3 in DNA: TGTGCCATCCCTACGGGGACAGGGGGCGCGGAAGCTTTCTTT. This sequence encodes CAIPTGTGGAEAFF.

In this sample, this clonotype turned up many times. V is TRBV6-1 and J is TRBJ2-7; weak D call: TRBD2 (5 bases). This CDR3 comprises 15 residues. The V gene's germline CDR1 is MNHNS and CDR2 SASEGT. The V gene lost 6 bases and the J gene lost 1 base, with 16 bases spanning the gap. The CDR3 here is CASRFGVMGSYEQYF. CDR3 DNA: TGTGCCAGCAGATTCGGGGTAATGGGGTCCTACGAGCAGTACTTC.

DNA of the CDR3: TGTGCCAGCTCACCCCTCGGGACTAACGCGAACACCGGGGAGCTGTTTTTT. As protein: CASSPLGTNANTGELFF. The chain combines TRBV18 with TRBJ2-2; 7 bases align to TRBD2. Germline values: CDR1 KGHSH, CDR2 LQKENI. This CDR3 contains 17 residues. V shed 3 bases, J shed 0 bases, and the junction held 7 bases outside the gene matches.

This clonotype was picked up many times. V is TRBV20-1 and J is TRBJ1-1; TRBD1 agrees at 7 bases. CDR1 is DFQATT, CDR2 SNEGSKA, per germline (reference sequence). This CDR3 region has 12 residues. Trimming at V came to 2 bases and at J to 6 bases, leaving 3 bases not matched to a gene. The CDR3 DNA is TGCAGTGCTAGAAGACAGGGCCCTGAAGCTTTCTTT. It is translated as CSARRQGPEAFF.

In its sample, this clonotype was seen a few times. This rearrangement joins TRBV6-1 to TRBJ2-7; D might be TRBD1 or TRBD2, each matching 5 bases. Trimming shortened V by 7 bases and J by 5 bases, and 21 bases separated the two germline ends. Per germline, CDR1 MNHNS and CDR2 SASEGT. The CDR3 runs 15 residues. DNA for the CDR3: TGTGCCAGCAATGCCGGGATGGGCTGGGGCGACGAGCAGTACTTC. Translation gives CASNAGMGWGDEQYF.

V is TRBV4-1 and J is TRBJ2-4; 7 bases line up with TRBD2. The germline V gene has CDR1 MGHRA and CDR2 YSYEKL. The V segment lost 1 base and the J segment 0 bases; nucleotides outside the gene matches: 6. The CDR3 is made up of 17 amino acids. CDR3 DNA: TGCGCCAGCAGCCAAGGGGGAGGGATACTAGCCAAAAACATTCAGTACTTC. Translation: CASSQGGGILAKNIQYF.

This clonotype was detected ten times or more. CDR3 DNA: TGCAGTGCTAACCTCAACTCCTACGAGCAGTACTTC. Its protein product is CSANLNSYEQYF. The rearrangement uses TRBV20-1 and TRBJ2-7; D unclear. Germline V gives CDR1 DFQATT, CDR2 SNEGSKA (reference sequence). The CDR3 is made up of 12 amino acids. Between the trimmed V and J ends, which lost 4 bases and 0 bases, there was a span of 7 bases.

This clonotype was seen many times. The chain couples TRBV11-1 to TRBJ1-1, with 9 bases fitting TRBD1. The CDR3 has 16 amino acids. Per germline, CDR1 SGHAT and CDR2 FQDESV (reference sequence). J was trimmed by 0 bases and V by 1 base; bases with no gene match: 3. CDR3 protein: CASSLGDRGLNTEAFF. The CDR3 DNA is TGTGCCAGCAGCTTAGGCGACAGGGGGTTGAACACTGAAGCTTTCTTT.

This clonotype was seen many times. This rearrangement joins TRBV12-3 or TRBV12-4 to TRBJ2-7; D might be TRBD2 (5 bases). The CDR3 consists of 13 residues. Between the trimmed V and J ends, which lost 7 bases and 2 bases, there was a span of 12 bases. The CDR3: CASTPSTTYEQYF. In nucleotides, the CDR3 is TGTGCCAGCACCCCTTCGACTACCTACGAGCAGTACTTC.

Only a few counts were recorded for this clonotype. The CDR3 carries no conserved terminal phenylalanine or tryptophan, so it likely arises from a read error. The chain combines TRBV19 with TRBJ1-1; D possibly corresponds to TRBD1 (5 bases). This CDR3 is built from 13 residues. V lost 6 bases to trimming and J lost 2 bases, with 10 bases between them. From germline, CDR1 is LNHDA and CDR2 SQIVND (reference sequence). In DNA, the CDR3 is TGTGCCAGTAGCTTAGGGGATAACACTGAAGCTTTCTAT. Protein sequence: CASSLGDNTEAFY.

Many counts were recorded for this clonotype. The chain combines TRBV30 with TRBJ1-5; 9 bases fit TRBD1. From germline, CDR1 is GTSNPN and CDR2 SVGIG (reference sequence). The CDR3 sequence is 15 residues long. After removal of 4 bases from V and 3 bases from J, the junction contained 7 bases not matched to a gene. CDR3 region: CAWTNGQGNNQPQHF. Written as DNA, the CDR3 is TGTGCCTGGACTAACGGACAGGGGAACAATCAGCCCCAGCATTTT. Combining the CDR3 with reference TRBV30 and TRBJ1-5 gives the whole variable domain SQTIHQWPATLVQPVGSPLSLECTVEGTSNPNLYWYRQAAGRGLQLLFYSVGIGQISSEVPQNLSASRPQDRQFILSSKKLLLSDSGFYLCAWTNGQGNNQPQHFGDGTRLSIL.

This clonotype was detected many times. This chain connects TRBV2 to TRBJ1-1; the D is unclear. The ends were cut back, 6 bases at V and 1 base at J, with 9 bases in the middle. This CDR3 spans 13 amino acids. Per germline, CDR1 SNHLY and CDR2 FYNNEI. The DNA for the CDR3 is TGTGCCAGCAGAGAGATGGGGAACACTGAAGCTTTCTTT. The encoded protein is CASREMGNTEAFF.

This clonotype was observed once. The junction does not match germline at one end; this may be a read error. The chain employs TRBV5-1 and TRBJ1-2; tentative D call: TRBD1 (6 bases). Germline assignment: CDR1 SGHRS and CDR2 YFSETQ. This CDR3 has 13 residues. The CDR3 DNA sequence: TGCGCCAGCAGCTTGGGGGGGCCGTATGGCTGCACCTTC. Translating it yields CASSLGGPYGCTF.

Many counts were recorded for this clonotype. The chain links TRBV20-1 to TRBJ1-1; D may be TRBD1 (5 bases). Trimming shortened V by 5 bases and J by 4 bases, and 17 bases separated the two germline ends. This CDR3 contains 14 residues. Germline loops: CDR1 DFQATT, CDR2 SNEGSKA (reference sequence). The CDR3 is CSAWGFSRATEAFF. The DNA for the CDR3 is TGCAGTGCTTGGGGATTCTCCAGGGCCACTGAAGCTTTCTTT.